Listed here are 17 T cell receptor beta chains from one sample, sequenced in a study of technical replicates of blood from several donors. Sequencing used immunoSEQ multiplex PCR; TCRdb keeps in-frame clones, though not all of them. The sample contains 75,000 to 100,000 clones, around 96% of which appear only once. Input material: T cells isolated from PBMCs. All receptors derive from a human donor in good health.

The rearrangement uses TRBV5-6 and TRBJ2-1; D unclear. The CDR3 has 14 residues. V was clipped by 3 bases and J by 9 bases, with 16 bases between them. The germline CDR1 and CDR2 sequences are SGHDT and YYEEEE. CDR3 nucleotide sequence: TGTGCCAGCAGCTCAAGGTCCACCTGGAGTGAGCAGTTCTTC. This gives the protein CASSSRSTWSEQFF.

Only one count was recorded for this clone. The V gene is TRBV2, the J gene TRBJ1-4; the match to TRBD1 covers 7 bases. The germline gives CDR1 SNHLY, CDR2 FYNNEI. The CDR3 is made up of 15 amino acids. The trim removed 7 bases at V and 5 bases at J, leaving 10 bases unmatched. The CDR3 here is CASNRQGQGNEKLFF. CDR3 DNA sequence: TGTGCCAGCAATAGACAGGGCCAGGGAAATGAAAAACTGTTTTTT.

The chain links TRBV19 to TRBJ2-5, with a weak D call TRBD2 (7 bases). Germline-derived CDR1 and CDR2 are LNHDA and SQIVND (reference sequence). Trimming took 8 bases from V and 3 from J, leaving 25 bases between them. The CDR3 contains 17 residues. In nucleotides, the CDR3 is TGTGCCAGTTCGCGGGACACAGCTAGCGGAATGAAAGAGACCCAGTACTTC. Translation gives CASSRDTASGMKETQYF.

This chain joins TRBV29-1 and TRBJ2-5; a possible D gene is TRBD2 (5 bases). V dropped 3 bases and J dropped 4 bases, with 12 bases sitting between them. Germline V gene lookup returns CDR1 SQVTM and CDR2 ANQGSEA. The CDR3 has 13 amino acids. CDR3 coding DNA: TGCAGCGTTGATGAAGGGAGTAGAGAGACCCAGTACTTC. Translating it yields CSVDEGSRETQYF.

A single count supports this clone. The chain recombines TRBV27 with TRBJ2-1, with D possibly matching TRBD2 (5 bases). CDR1 and CDR2 (germline): MNHEY, SMNVEV (reference sequence). The CDR3 is 14 residues long. Trimming removed 4 bases from V and 8 bases from J, with 15 bases in between. The CDR3 bases are TGTGCCAGCAGTTACCGGGCCGGGCGGGATGAGCAGTTCTTC. It encodes CASSYRAGRDEQFF.

The chain links TRBV7-9 to TRBJ2-1; a weak D match, TRBD2 (6 bases). The CDR3 runs 15 residues. Germline values: CDR1 SEHNR, CDR2 FQNEAQ (reference sequence). V lost 8 bases and J lost 2, with 16 bases in between. CDR3 protein: CASFDGRGPYNEQFF. CDR3 sequence (DNA): TGTGCCAGCTTTGACGGGCGGGGCCCCTACAATGAGCAGTTCTTC.

About this clone: The sample has other DNA sequences that encode this CDR3 too. This chain connects TRBV2 to TRBJ1-3; D might be TRBD1 (6 bases). V was pared by 0 bases and J by 0 bases, with 6 bases between. The CDR3 length is 15 residues. The germline V gene encodes CDR1 SNHLY and CDR2 FYNNEI. The CDR3 nucleotides read TGTGCCAGCAGTGAAGCAGGGGGCTCTGGAAACACCATATATTTT. As protein: CASSEAGGSGNTIYF.

This clone was detected only once. V usage is TRBV10-1 and J usage is TRBJ2-6, with no clear D. Trimming shortened V by 4 bases and J by 3 bases, and 7 bases separated the two germline ends. The CDR3 spans 14 residues. Per germline, CDR1 WNHNN and CDR2 SYGVQD (reference sequence). The DNA of the CDR3 is TGCGCCAGCAGTGGTCCCCTTGGGGCCAACGTCCTGACTTTC. Protein product: CASSGPLGANVLTF.

The rearrangement uses TRBV6-1 and TRBJ1-2; no firm D call. Per the germline V gene, CDR1 is MNHNS and CDR2 is SASEGT. V was trimmed by 2 bases and J by 4 bases, leaving 11 bases between them. The CDR3 covers 14 residues. The CDR3 reads CASSERHPAYGYTF. CDR3 in DNA: TGTGCCAGCAGTGAAAGACATCCGGCCTATGGCTACACCTTC.

The V gene is TRBV5-1, the J gene TRBJ1-4; tentatively, D is TRBD1 (5 bases). CDR3 size: 17 residues. V dropped 1 base and J dropped 3 bases, with 16 bases sitting between them. The germline V gene encodes CDR1 SGHRS and CDR2 YFSETQ. CDR3 loop: CASSLTAGLAPNEKLFF. The DNA for the CDR3 is TGCGCCAGCAGCTTGACGGCAGGGCTCGCACCTAATGAAAAACTGTTTTTT.

V usage is TRBV6-5 and J usage is TRBJ2-5; tentatively, D is TRBD2 (6 bases). The CDR3 runs to 14 residues. Trimming removed 5 bases from V and 0 bases from J, with 10 bases in between. CDR1 and CDR2 (germline): MNHEY, SVGAGI. The CDR3 region has the DNA TGTGCCAGCAGTATGAGCGGGTACCAAGAGACCCAGTACTTC. Protein sequence: CASSMSGYQETQYF.

This chain links TRBV6-1 with TRBJ1-2, with D possibly being TRBD1 (6 bases). V was trimmed by 2 bases and J by 8 bases, leaving 12 bases between them. The CDR3 sequence is 13 residues long. CDR1 and CDR2 (germline): MNHNS, SASEGT. The CDR3 DNA reads TGTGCCAGCAGTGAATCCCTTACAGGGGGCTACACCTTC. It specifies CASSESLTGGYTF.

The chain is built from TRBV19 and TRBJ1-5, with 8 positions matching TRBD1. The CDR3 runs to 13 residues. Germline V gives CDR1 LNHDA, CDR2 SQIVND (reference sequence). J lost 6 bases, V lost 11 bases, and 9 bases had no gene match. CDR3 amino acids: CASEDRAGQPQHF. The CDR3 coding sequence is TGTGCCTCGGAGGACAGGGCTGGTCAGCCCCAGCATTTT.

This clone occurred a few times. The J gene is TRBJ1-1, the V gene TRBV29-1; tentative D call: TRBD1 (6 bases). The CDR3 is made up of 14 amino acids. V shed 4 bases and J shed 0 bases, with 12 bases lying between them. CDR1 is SQVTM, CDR2 ANQGSEA, per germline. The CDR3 is CSVVFPGVNTEAFF. The CDR3 DNA follows: TGCAGCGTTGTTTTTCCAGGGGTGAACACTGAAGCTTTCTTT.

The CDR3 coding sequence is TGTGCCAGCAGCCTACAGGGGGCGAGGGCAGATACGCAGTATTTT. Translated: CASSLQGARADTQYF. This chain connects TRBV6-1 to TRBJ2-3, with TRBD1 matching 9 bases. Trimming removed 6 bases from V and 4 bases from J; junction bases left unmatched: 8. This CDR3 contains 15 residues. Germline lookup yields CDR1 MNHNS and CDR2 SASEGT.

The CDR3 loop reads CAWSTGLRNEQFF. CDR3 DNA sequence: TGTGCCTGGAGTACGGGACTTCGAAATGAGCAGTTCTTC. The V gene is TRBV30, the J gene TRBJ2-1, with D possibly TRBD2 on 6 matching bases. Germline lookup yields CDR1 GTSNPN and CDR2 SVGIG (reference sequence). The CDR3 runs to 13 residues. V lost 2 bases, J lost 7 bases, and 12 bases lay in between.

This clone has only one observation. The rearrangement links TRBV5-1 to TRBJ1-5; D uncertain. The CDR3 covers 16 residues. V was pared by 0 bases and J by 0 bases, with 10 bases between. From germline, CDR1 is SGHRS and CDR2 YFSETQ. This CDR3 is CASSLGDTNSNQPQHF. The DNA of the CDR3 is TGCGCCAGCAGCTTGGGTGACACGAATAGCAATCAGCCCCAGCATTTT.